These 14 T cell receptor beta chains share one sample of origin, sequenced in a study of vaccination and CD4 T cells after COVID-19. Treatment specified: approximately nine-day PBMC culture with coronavirus spike peptide pools or control peptides (ViraFEST assay). An Oncomine TCR Beta short-read assay was used to sequence the DNA from cultured CD4+ T cells. Each CDR3 protein gets one entry after TCRdb re-called the PCR reads with MiXCR. This sample has 10,000 to 15,000 distinct CDR3 sequences; about 19% occur once, and the top ten carry 13%. Their specific antigens are unknown. This specimen consisted of CD4+ T cells from blood, cultured in vitro, obtained before SARS-CoV-2 vaccination. These receptors were collected from a human donor who received a COVID-19 vaccine.

CDR3 coding DNA: TGTGCCATCAGTGAGGAATCCCCAGGAGACGGCAATCAGCCCCAGCATTTT. Protein: CAISEESPGDGNQPQHF. The chain uses TRBV10-3 and TRBJ1-5; D unclear. The CDR3 sequence is 17 residues long. Germline V lookup: CDR1 ENHRY, CDR2 SYGVKD. The ends were cut back, 2 bases at V and 2 bases at J, with 16 bases in the middle.

This clonotype has just a few counts. The rearrangement links TRBV11-2 to TRBJ1-6, with 7 bases matching TRBD1. The germline V gene encodes CDR1 SGHAT and CDR2 FQNNGV. The CDR3 spans 16 residues. The V gene end was trimmed by 5 bases and the J gene end by 7 bases; junction bases not matched to a gene: 11. CDR3 region: CASSRGRTGKNSPLHF. Written as DNA, the CDR3 is TGTGCCAGCAGCAGAGGTCGGACAGGCAAAAATTCACCCCTCCACTTT. The full variable domain, completed using reference TRBV11-2 and TRBJ1-6, is EAGVAQSPRYKIIEKRQSVAFWCNPISGHATLYWYQQILGQGPKLLIQFQNNGVVDDSQLPKDRFSAERLKGVDSTLKIQPAKLEDSAVYLCASSRGRTGKNSPLHFGNGTRLTVT.

The V call is TRBV19, the J call TRBJ1-6; D gene unclear. Per germline, CDR1 LNHDA and CDR2 SQIVND (reference sequence). There are 14 residues in the CDR3. Trimming pared 0 bases from V and 11 bases from J, leaving 11 bases between. The CDR3: CASSIDRGSTPLHF. CDR3 nucleotides: TGTGCCAGTAGTATAGATCGGGGTTCGACACCCCTCCACTTT.

In this sample, this clonotype turned up a few times. The V and J genes are TRBV11-2 and TRBJ2-3; 10 bases fit TRBD2. The CDR3 has 17 amino acids. Germline trimming cut 2 bases from V and 6 bases from J; bases unmatched to any gene: 11. Germline CDR1 is SGHAT and CDR2 is FQNNGV. CDR3 in amino acids: CASSLWGLAGAEDTQYF. DNA for the CDR3: TGTGCCAGCAGCTTATGGGGGCTAGCGGGGGCGGAGGATACGCAGTATTTT.

There are a few counts of this clonotype. The V and J genes are TRBV20-1 and TRBJ1-1; 7 positions match TRBD1. The V and J ends lost 3 bases and 8 bases, in that order; junction bases with no gene match: 9. The CDR3 spans 13 residues. The germline gives CDR1 DFQATT, CDR2 SNEGSKA (reference sequence). The CDR3 here is CSARGDRSYEAFF. CDR3 bases: TGCAGTGCTAGGGGGGACAGATCCTACGAAGCTTTCTTT.

This clonotype is labeled medium-sized. The rearrangement joins TRBV7-2 to TRBJ2-7, with 9 positions matching TRBD2. The V gene's germline CDR1 is SGHTA and CDR2 FQGNSA. The CDR3 consists of 15 residues. V lost 5 bases to trimming and J lost 5 bases; unmatched junction nucleotides: 10. The CDR3, as DNA: TGTGCCAGCAGCCTACGGGCGGGGGGGCTAAACGAGCAGTACTTC. Translation: CASSLRAGGLNEQYF. Full variable domain (missing parts from reference TRBV7-2 and TRBJ2-7): GAGVSQSPSNKVTEKGKDVELRCDPISGHTALYWYRQSLGQGLEFLIYFQGNSAPDKSGLPSDRFSAERTGGSVSTLTIQRTQQEDSAVYLCASSLRAGGLNEQYFGPGTRLTVT.

V and J are TRBV5-1 and TRBJ1-3; D is unresolved. This CDR3 contains 15 residues. CDR1 SGHRS and CDR2 YFSETQ come from the germline V gene. The ends were cut back, 5 bases at V and 0 bases at J, with 12 bases in the middle. CDR3 protein: CASRPQPFSGNTIYF. In DNA form, the CDR3 reads TGCGCCAGCAGACCCCAGCCCTTCTCTGGAAACACCATATATTTT.

There are a few counts of this clonotype. The V and J genes are TRBV20-1 and TRBJ2-4; 9 bases match TRBD1. Germline V gene data show CDR1 as DFQATT and CDR2 as SNEGSKA (reference sequence). CDR3 length: 20 residues. J lost 0 bases, V lost 0 bases, and 15 bases had no gene match. The CDR3, as DNA: TGCAGTGCTAGAGATTCGGGACAGGGTGAATTCCGATTAGCCAAAAACATTCAGTACTTC. This encodes CSARDSGQGEFRLAKNIQYF.

This clonotype was seen only a few times. V gene TRBV20-1 combines with J gene TRBJ1-2, with unresolved D. The germline V gene encodes CDR1 DFQATT and CDR2 SNEGSKA (reference sequence). The CDR3 spans 13 residues. V shed 1 base and J shed 0 bases, with 6 bases lying between them. This CDR3 is CSARVTANYGYTF. CDR3 nucleotides: TGCAGTGCTAGAGTCACTGCTAACTATGGCTACACCTTC.

This clonotype has only a few counts. CDR3 nucleotide sequence: TGTGCCAGCAGAACAGGGGTCGGGGAGCTGTTTTTT. Translating it yields CASRTGVGELFF. The chain has TRBV11-3 and TRBJ2-2; 7 bases map to TRBD1. In germline, CDR1 is SGHNT, CDR2 YENEEA. Trimming cost V 6 bases and J 7 bases; bases outside gene matches: 2. The CDR3 has 12 amino acids.

This chain links TRBV5-6 with TRBJ1-2, with D possibly TRBD1 on 5 matching bases. The CDR3 runs 13 residues. Germline assignment: CDR1 SGHDT and CDR2 YYEEEE. V lost 0 bases and J 6 bases, leaving 9 bases between the germline ends. The DNA of the CDR3 is TGTGCCAGCAGCTTGGGTCAGGGAAATGGCTACACCTTC. Its translation is CASSLGQGNGYTF.

This clonotype was seen a handful of times. The chain has TRBV7-6 and TRBJ2-5; D is ambiguous. The CDR3 sequence is 13 residues long. V was pared by 5 bases and J by 7 bases, with 14 bases between. CDR1 and CDR2 from the germline V gene are SGHVS and FNYEAQ. The CDR3 DNA sequence: TGTGCCAGCAGCCTCGAGTTTGGTGGGACCCAGTACTTC. This gives the protein CASSLEFGGTQYF.

By share, this clonotype ranks as medium-sized. The rearrangement joins TRBV6-1 to TRBJ1-2; 7 nucleotides agree with TRBD1. Per germline, CDR1 MNHNS and CDR2 SASEGT. The CDR3 has 15 amino acids. The ends lost 0 bases at V and 8 bases at J; junction bases unmatched: 9. CDR3 region: CASSEAGDREGGYTF. The CDR3 DNA is TGTGCCAGCAGTGAAGCGGGAGACAGGGAGGGAGGCTACACCTTC.

CDR3 sequence (DNA): TGTGCCAGCACGGACCGGGACAGGGGCTACGAGCAGTACTTC. Translating gives CASTDRDRGYEQYF. This chain connects TRBV2 to TRBJ2-7; 10 bases are shared with TRBD1. This CDR3 region has 14 residues. Germline assignment: CDR1 SNHLY and CDR2 FYNNEI. J gave up 3 bases and V 7 bases, and 6 bases lay outside the gene matches.